One sample yielded the 13 T cell receptor beta chains listed below, sequenced in a study of breast tumors, draining lymph nodes, adjacent tissues (dated by TCRdb to the mid-2010s). Library method: multiplex PCR. Sequencing used an Illumina HiSeq 2000. TCRdb trimmed the raw reads at Q25, called clones with MiXCR and kept productive beta chains. All rows with the same CDR3 protein become a single entry with the most common DNA and genes. In all, the sample holds roughly 130,000 distinct CDR3 sequences, and approximately 32% of those were seen once. The ten largest clonotypes hold 2% to 2.5% of the sample. Lymph node samples were obtained from the axillary draining lymph nodes of breast cancer patients. The sequenced sample was axillary lymph node tissue. These receptors came from a female donor with breast cancer. Some clones in this sample may be carry-over from other donors' samples.

This clonotype was found many times. The V and J genes are TRBV7-3 and TRBJ1-6; tentative D call: TRBD1 (5 bases). V lost 5 bases and J lost 10, with 15 bases in between. The CDR3 is 14 amino acids. Germline lookup yields CDR1 SGHTA and CDR2 FQGTGA. In DNA form, the CDR3 reads TGTGCCAGCAGCGTCGGACCGGGGACGTCACCCCTCCACTTT. It codes for CASSVGPGTSPLHF.

This clonotype was seen repeatedly, ten times or more. The chain joins TRBV2 to TRBJ2-5; the D gene is possibly TRBD2 (5 bases). This CDR3 comprises 12 residues. The germline V gene encodes CDR1 SNHLY and CDR2 FYNNEI. Between the trimmed V and J ends, which lost 8 bases and 5 bases, there was a span of 12 bases. The CDR3 protein is CASEAGGETQYF. In DNA, the CDR3 is TGTGCCAGCGAGGCCGGCGGGGAGACCCAGTACTTC.

This clonotype was observed many times. J is TRBJ1-4 and V is TRBV20-1; maybe TRBD1 (5 bases). CDR1 and CDR2 from the germline V gene are DFQATT and SNEGSKA (reference sequence). V shed 1 base and J shed 7 bases, with 16 bases lying between them. The CDR3 totals 15 residues. The CDR3 DNA reads TGCAGTGCTAGAGCCCCAGGGTCTTCGGGTGAAAAACTGTTTTTT. This gives the protein CSARAPGSSGEKLFF.

The gene calls are TRBV27 and TRBJ1-1; the D is unclear. There are 8 residues in the CDR3. Looked up from germline, CDR1 is MNHEY and CDR2 is SMNVEV (reference sequence). The CDR3, as DNA: TGTGCGGAACGGGGAGCTTTCTTT. Translation: CAERGAFF.

The J gene is TRBJ2-5, the V gene TRBV9; TRBD1 agrees at 8 bases. The CDR3 totals 14 residues. Germline-derived CDR1 and CDR2 are SGDLS and YYNGEE. Germline trimming cut 3 bases from V and 5 bases from J; bases unmatched to any gene: 6. CDR3 sequence: CASSAGQVLETQYF. The CDR3 DNA follows: TGTGCCAGCAGCGCGGGACAGGTTCTGGAGACCCAGTACTTC.

In its sample, this clonotype was seen a few times. J is TRBJ1-3 and V is TRBV6-2 or TRBV6-3; no clear D. The V end lost 2 bases, the J end lost 0 bases, and 20 bases lay between the germline ends. The CDR3 runs 19 residues. Germline V CDR1 and CDR2: MNHEY, SVGEGT. The CDR3, as DNA: TGTGCCAGCAGTTACCGGACCTCTAGAGGGCTCTTCTCTGGAAACACCATATATTTT. Protein: CASSYRTSRGLFSGNTIYF.

As concerns this clonotype: A read error may account for a junction end that differs from germline. The chain uses TRBV5-6 and TRBJ2-6; D gene ambiguous. Germline CDR1 SGHDT, CDR2 YYEEEE. This CDR3 comprises 14 residues. CDR3 sequence reads: CASSRSSAANVLTF. The CDR3 nucleotides read TGTGCCAGCAGCCGAAGTTCTGCGGCCAACGTCCTGACTTTC.

This clonotype was seen repeatedly, ten times or more. The V call is TRBV14, the J call TRBJ1-2; 7 nucleotides match TRBD1. There are 15 residues in the CDR3. Germline loops: CDR1 SGHDN, CDR2 FVKESK. V trimming: 4 bases; J trimming: 2 bases; junction bases outside the gene matches: 7. CDR3 protein: CASSLFTGVNYGYTF. The CDR3, as DNA: TGTGCCAGCAGCCTTTTTACAGGGGTAAACTATGGCTACACCTTC.

This clonotype has just a few counts. A much bigger clone sits one base away, suggesting this may be a read error. V gene TRBV20-1 combines with J gene TRBJ2-3, with TRBD1 as a possible D gene (5 bases). The CDR3 consists of 16 residues. Germline CDR1 reads DFQATT; CDR2 reads SNEGSKA (reference sequence). V shed 0 bases and J shed 2 bases, with 15 bases lying between them. CDR3: CSARDRQKATTDTQYF. The CDR3, as DNA: TGCAGTGCTAGAGACAGACAGAAAGCTACCACAGATACGCAGTATTTT.

The rearrangement uses TRBV12-3 or TRBV12-4 and TRBJ2-2; 8 bases fit TRBD1. CDR3 length: 16 amino acids. Trimming at V came to 4 bases and at J to 6 bases, leaving 10 bases not matched to a gene. The CDR3, as DNA: TGTGCCAGCAGTTCCAAGAACAGGGGGAGCCCCGGGGAGCTGTTTTTT. It translates to CASSSKNRGSPGELFF.

This clonotype was seen many times. This rearrangement joins TRBV5-1 to TRBJ2-3; TRBD1 matches 7 bases. The J segment lost 2 bases and the V segment lost 6 bases, leaving 6 bases of the junction unmatched. The CDR3 is 14 residues long. The germline V gene has CDR1 SGHRS and CDR2 YFSETQ. CDR3 loop: CASTRDSFTDTQYF. CDR3 DNA sequence: TGCGCCAGCACCCGGGACAGCTTCACAGATACGCAGTATTTT. The full variable domain, with the rest looked up from reference TRBV5-1 and TRBJ2-3, is KAGVTQTPRYLIKTRGQQVTLSCSPISGHRSVSWYQQTPGQGLQFLFEYFSETQRNKGNFPGRFSGRQFSNSRSEMNVSTLELGDSALYLCASTRDSFTDTQYFGPGTRLTVL.

This clonotype has a count of ten or more. The chain employs TRBV19 and TRBJ1-4; D is unclear. The CDR3 loop spans 14 amino acids. Germline CDR1 is LNHDA and CDR2 is SQIVND (reference sequence). The V end was cut by 2 bases, the J end by 4 bases, with 8 bases between. The CDR3 DNA reads TGTGCCAGTAGTATAAGGCAGAATAATGAAAAACTGTTTTTT. It is translated as CASSIRQNNEKLFF.

Note on this clonotype: One end of the junction fails to match germline, which may point to a read error. DNA of the CDR3: TGTGCCACCAGTGATTCCCCACACCGGGACAAAGGGTTT. Translating gives CATSDSPHRDKGF. The V and J genes are TRBV24-1 and TRBJ1-6; D is possibly TRBD1 (6 bases). Germline values: CDR1 KGHDR, CDR2 SFDVKD. This CDR3 contains 13 residues.